These 32 T cell receptor beta chains were all obtained from the same sample, sequenced in a study of blood T cell repertoires in COVID-19. TCRdb keeps only in-frame clones here, not all; method: immunoSEQ multiplex PCR. Here the sample spans about 350,000 clones, about 90% being singletons. Sequences were obtained from peripheral blood. All receptors derive from a woman under 30 who had recovered from COVID-19.

This chain joins TRBV3-1 (or the pseudogene TRBV3-2) and TRBJ2-3; 12 positions match TRBD1. The germline CDR1 and CDR2 sequences are LGHDT and YNNKEL (reference sequence). CDR3 length equals 18 residues. Trimming removed 0 bases from V and 5 bases from J; junction bases left unmatched: 9. CDR3 DNA: TGTGCCAGCAGCCAAGACCTTGGGACAGGGGGCTTTAGAGATACGCAGTATTTT. Residues: CASSQDLGTGGFRDTQYF.

Worth noting for this clone: The junction shows a germline mismatch at one end, possibly a read error. The V and J genes are TRBV5-3 and TRBJ2-1, with 8 bases aligning to TRBD2. TRBV5-3 is an ORF for which the function is uncertain. There are 14 residues in the CDR3. The CDR3 DNA reads as TGTGCCACAAGCGGACGGGAGGGTAGCCATGAGCAGTTCTTC. Its translation is CATSGREGSHEQFF.

The rearrangement links TRBV6-2 or TRBV6-3 to TRBJ2-7; 8 positions match TRBD1. The V gene's germline CDR1 is MNHEY and CDR2 SVGEGT. V lost 5 bases and J lost 6; bases outside the gene matches: 12. CDR3 length equals 15 residues. In DNA form, the CDR3 reads TGTGCCAGCAGTCCCTCTGGACAGGGAGTAAGCGAGCAGTACGTC. Translated, it gives CASSPSGQGVSEQYV.

The table lists this clone with a count of one. It is unclear where the CDR3 begins or ends on the DNA, so no DNA is shown, and the CDR3 is as TCRdb lists it. The chain uses TRBV9 and TRBJ1-1; TRBD1 is the table's D call, not checked against the DNA. A total of 15 residues make up the CDR3, ends included. The germline V gene has CDR1 SGDLS and CDR2 YYNGEE. CDR3: CASSVSLDSNIEAFF.

The chain is built from TRBV7-8 and TRBJ2-7, with D maybe TRBD2 (6 bases). Looked up from germline, CDR1 is SGHVS and CDR2 is FQNEAQ. The CDR3 is 13 amino acids. V lost 3 bases and J 7 bases, leaving 13 bases between the germline ends. The CDR3 bases are TGTGCCAGCAGCTTTAGTCTGGGGAGGGAGCAGTACGTC. Protein: CASSFSLGREQYV.

The chain recombines TRBV27 with TRBJ1-6; no reliable D call. V was trimmed by 3 bases and J by 8 bases, leaving 11 bases between them. Germline assignment: CDR1 MNHEY and CDR2 SMNVEV (reference sequence). The CDR3 sequence is 14 residues long. This CDR3 reads CASSFRHNDSPLHF. CDR3 nucleotides: TGTGCCAGCAGTTTTAGACATAATGATTCACCCCTCCACTTT.

The chain couples TRBV9 to TRBJ2-2; D is unresolved. Germline V gene sequence: CDR1 SGDLS, CDR2 YYNGEE. Trimming cost V 6 bases and J 2 bases, with 5 bases left between them. There are 12 residues in the CDR3. DNA for the CDR3: TGTGCCAGCAACATAAACACCGGGGAGCTGTTTTTT. Protein product: CASNINTGELFF. Full variable domain (remainder filled in from reference TRBV9 and TRBJ2-2): DSGVTQTPKHLITATGQRVTLRCSPRSGDLSVYWYQQSLDQGLQFLIQYYNGEERAKGNILERFSAQQFPDLHSELNLSSLELGDSALYFCASNINTGELFFGEGSRLTVL.

A single count supports this clone. The chain carries TRBV4-3 and TRBJ2-3; TRBD2 is a possible D gene (5 bases). The V and J ends lost 1 base and 0 bases respectively, with 14 bases between them. CDR1 LGHNA and CDR2 YSLEER come from the germline V gene. The CDR3 is made up of 17 amino acids. The CDR3 region has the DNA TGCGCCAGCAGCCAAGCCCTCTCTAGCTTTAGCACAGATACGCAGTATTTT. It encodes CASSQALSSFSTDTQYF.

This rearrangement joins TRBV12-5 to TRBJ2-6, with 10 bases fitting TRBD1. The junction had 12 bases not matched to a gene; V was cut back by 1 base and J by 0 bases. The germline V gene encodes CDR1 LGHNT and CDR2 FRNRAP. This CDR3 spans 21 amino acids. The CDR3 region has the DNA TGTGCTAGTGGTTTGGCCTATCTCGGGACAGGGGCCCGCTCTGGGGCCAACGTCCTGACTTTC. Amino acid sequence: CASGLAYLGTGARSGANVLTF.

This clone has a single count. CDR3 residues: CASSQVVSEAFF. CDR3 nucleotide sequence: TGTGCCAGCAGCCAAGTTGTCAGTGAAGCTTTCTTT. The rearrangement uses TRBV3-1 (or the pseudogene TRBV3-2) and TRBJ1-1; D unclear. The CDR3 covers 12 residues. Trimming stripped 1 base from V and 7 bases from J, with 7 bases between. Germline V gene sequence: CDR1 LGHDT, CDR2 YNNKEL (reference sequence).

The rearrangement joins TRBV11-3 to TRBJ2-1, with TRBD2 as a possible D gene (5 bases). V was trimmed by 3 bases and J by 7 bases, leaving 10 bases between them. The CDR3 sequence is 13 residues long. CDR1 SGHNT and CDR2 YENEEA come from the germline V gene. The CDR3 sequence is CASSLRGRNEQFF. CDR3 sequence (DNA): TGTGCCAGCAGCTTGAGAGGGCGAAATGAGCAGTTCTTC.

CDR3 sequence (DNA): TGTGCCAGCAGCCAAGGGGGCTCGGACGAGCAGTACGTC. Protein sequence: CASSQGGSDEQYV. The genes are TRBV3-1 (or the pseudogene TRBV3-2) and TRBJ2-7; possible D gene TRBD1, 5 bases. CDR3 length: 13 residues. Trimming removed 1 base at V and 5 bases at J, with 9 bases between. The V gene's germline CDR1 is LGHDT and CDR2 YNNKEL (reference sequence).

The chain links TRBV3-1 (or the pseudogene TRBV3-2) to TRBJ2-1; TRBD2 is a possible D gene (5 bases). Trimming left V 0 bases short and J 9 bases short, with 12 bases between. CDR1 and CDR2 from the germline V gene are LGHDT and YNNKEL (reference sequence). There are 14 residues in the CDR3. In DNA form, the CDR3 reads TGTGCCAGCAGCCAAGAGGGAGCTGTGCGTGAGCAGTTCTTC. Protein sequence: CASSQEGAVREQFF.

The chain links TRBV20-1 to TRBJ1-1, with TRBD1 matching over 8 bases. In germline, CDR1 is DFQATT, CDR2 SNEGSKA (reference sequence). V lost 3 bases, J lost 0 bases, and 9 bases stayed unmatched. The CDR3 totals 16 residues. CDR3 protein: CSASLAGGRMNTEAFF. The DNA for the CDR3 is TGCAGTGCTAGTTTAGCAGGGGGCCGGATGAACACTGAAGCTTTCTTT.

This chain links TRBV6-2 or TRBV6-3 with TRBJ2-7, with D possibly TRBD1 on 5 matching bases. From germline, CDR1 is MNHEY and CDR2 SVGEGT. This CDR3 has 11 amino acids. V was shortened by 5 bases and J by 6 bases, with 8 bases between the two germline ends. Written as DNA, the CDR3 is TGTGCCAGCAGTCAGGGTGGCGAGCAGTACGTC. Residues: CASSQGGEQYV.

This clone was detected once. V is TRBV10-1 and J is TRBJ1-1; D ambiguous. This CDR3 comprises 14 residues. Per the germline V gene, CDR1 is WNHNN and CDR2 is SYGVQD (reference sequence). Between the trimmed V and J ends, which lost 6 bases and 5 bases, there was a span of 16 bases. In DNA form, the CDR3 reads TGCGCCAGCAGGTCCGGGGAGGAAGAAACTGAAGCTTTCTTT. Its protein product is CASRSGEEETEAFF.

This clone was seen a single time. At one boundary the junction diverges from the germline segment, which might be a read error. The chain joins TRBV19 to TRBJ2-2; the match to TRBD2 covers 9 bases. The germline gives CDR1 LNHDA, CDR2 SQIVND (reference sequence). The CDR3 totals 16 residues. The DNA for the CDR3 is TGTGCCAGTAGTGCGTATGCTAGCGGGAACGCCGGGGAGCTGTTTTTT. Translating gives CASSAYASGNAGELFF.

CDR3 protein: CASSRQDYEKLFF. CDR3 DNA: TGTGCCAGTAGTAGACAGGATTATGAAAAACTGTTTTTT. This chain joins TRBV19 and TRBJ1-4; possibly TRBD1 for D (6 bases). The CDR3 is 13 amino acids. Trimming cost V 4 bases and J 6 bases, with 9 bases left between them. CDR1 is LNHDA and CDR2 is SQIVND in the germline V gene (reference sequence).

The J gene is TRBJ1-4, the V gene TRBV5-1; 7 nucleotides align to TRBD1. Germline trimming cut 0 bases from V and 7 bases from J; bases unmatched to any gene: 6. The CDR3 extends over 15 amino acids. Germline V lookup: CDR1 SGHRS, CDR2 YFSETQ. CDR3: CASSLGGGSVEKLFF. CDR3 DNA sequence: TGCGCCAGCAGCTTGGGAGGGGGCAGTGTTGAAAAACTGTTTTTT.

The rearrangement uses TRBV7-9 and TRBJ1-1; D is possibly TRBD1 (6 bases). The CDR3 is 13 amino acids. Trimming stripped 7 bases from V and 3 bases from J, with 12 bases between. CDR1 SEHNR and CDR2 FQNEAQ come from the germline V gene (reference sequence). The CDR3 region is CASTTQGDTEAFF. The CDR3 nucleotides are TGTGCCAGCACCACACAGGGAGACACTGAAGCTTTCTTT.

The chain combines TRBV11-2 with TRBJ2-5, with 13 bases that match TRBD2. The CDR3 has 16 residues. V was pared by 5 bases and J by 2 bases, with 5 bases of the junction left unmatched. CDR1 and CDR2 (germline): SGHAT, FQNNGV. Here the CDR3 reads CASSPRLAGGQETQYF. The CDR3 DNA reads as TGTGCCAGCAGCCCTAGACTAGCGGGAGGTCAAGAGACCCAGTACTTC.

The chain carries TRBV27 and TRBJ2-4; TRBD2 matches at 15 bases. The junction had 11 bases not matched to a gene; V was cut back by 3 bases and J by 11 bases. CDR1 MNHEY and CDR2 SMNVEV come from the germline V gene (reference sequence). The CDR3 extends over 17 amino acids. The CDR3 nucleotides are TGTGCCAGCAGTTTTTCTACCCCGGGACTAGCGGGAGGAGTTCAGTACTTC. Amino acids: CASSFSTPGLAGGVQYF.

The table lists this clone with a count of one. The rearrangement links TRBV11-2 to TRBJ1-3; D is undetermined. Trimming took 4 bases from V and 0 from J, leaving 7 bases between them. CDR1 is SGHAT and CDR2 is FQNNGV in the germline V gene. The CDR3 consists of 14 residues. The CDR3 is CASSSPRSGNTIYF. As DNA, the CDR3 is TGTGCCAGCAGCTCCCCGCGCTCTGGAAACACCATATATTTT.

The J gene is TRBJ2-7, the V gene TRBV7-9; TRBD2 matches at 9 bases. The CDR3 runs to 12 residues. V lost 11 bases to trimming and J lost 3 bases; unmatched junction nucleotides: 5. The V gene's germline CDR1 is SEHNR and CDR2 FQNEAQ (reference sequence). CDR3 sequence reads: CAPGTSHYEQYV. The CDR3 nucleotides are TGTGCCCCCGGGACTAGCCACTACGAGCAGTACGTC.

The chain combines TRBV14 with TRBJ1-6, with 8 bases matching TRBD1. The CDR3 is 15 amino acids. The germline V gene encodes CDR1 SGHDN and CDR2 FVKESK. V lost 2 bases and J lost 7; bases outside the gene matches: 4. CDR3 in amino acids: CASSQQAGGNSPLHF. The CDR3 region has the DNA TGTGCCAGCAGCCAACAAGCAGGGGGCAATTCACCCCTCCACTTT.

The chain links TRBV6-6 to TRBJ2-1; 7 bases align to TRBD2. Germline V gives CDR1 MNHNY, CDR2 SVGAGI (reference sequence). The CDR3 is 12 amino acids. V was clipped by 2 bases and J by 8 bases; unmatched bases: 0. DNA of the CDR3: TGTGCCAGCAGTTACGGGGGGGATGAGCAGTTCTTC. Protein: CASSYGGDEQFF.

The rearrangement links TRBV30 to TRBJ2-3; 10 nucleotides align to TRBD1. The germline CDR1 and CDR2 sequences are GTSNPN and SVGIG (reference sequence). Unmatched junction bases numbered 7, after V lost 3 bases and J lost 1 base. The CDR3 is 16 residues long. DNA of the CDR3: TGTGCCTGGAGCCACCCCGGGACAGGGGGCACAGATACGCAGTATTTT. This translates into CAWSHPGTGGTDTQYF.

A remark on this clone: The junction departs from germline at one end; a sequencing error may be responsible. The chain links TRBV7-2 to TRBJ1-5; D ambiguous. The CDR3 runs 14 residues. Germline CDR1 SGHTA, CDR2 FQGNSA. The CDR3: CASSIASGNQPQHF. DNA of the CDR3: TGTGCCAGCAGCATAGCATCTGGCAATCAGCCCCAGCATTTT.

The chain combines TRBV11-2 with TRBJ1-2; 12 bases fit TRBD1. CDR3 size: 19 residues. Germline V gene lookup returns CDR1 SGHAT and CDR2 FQNNGV. Trimming removed 1 base from V and 5 bases from J; junction bases left unmatched: 14. CDR3 coding DNA: TGTGCCAGCAGCTTAGCTGGATTAGGGACAGGGGGCTTTCGTTATGGCTACACCTTC. Translating gives CASSLAGLGTGGFRYGYTF.

This clone is a singleton in its sample. The V gene is TRBV5-4, the J gene TRBJ1-4, with TRBD1 as a possible D gene (6 bases). The CDR3 is 14 amino acids. Germline-derived CDR1 and CDR2 are SGHNT and YYREEE (reference sequence). The ends were cut back, 0 bases at V and 8 bases at J, with 11 bases in the middle. The CDR3 loop reads CASSLGGRFEKLFF. For the CDR3, the DNA is TGTGCCAGCAGCTTGGGGGGGCGTTTCGAAAAACTGTTTTTT.

J is TRBJ2-1 and V is TRBV7-8, with 10 bases identical to TRBD2. In germline, CDR1 is SGHVS, CDR2 FQNEAQ. V shed 5 bases and J 0 bases; nucleotides not matched to a gene: 7. The length of the CDR3 is 17 residues. The CDR3 sequence: CASSVRTSGSSYNEQFF. The CDR3 DNA follows: TGTGCCAGCAGCGTTAGGACTAGCGGATCCTCCTACAATGAGCAGTTCTTC. The full variable domain, completed using reference TRBV7-8 and TRBJ2-1, is GAGVSQSPRYKVAKRGQDVALRCDPISGHVSLFWYQQALGQGPEFLTYFQNEAQLDKSGLPSDRFFAERPEGSVSTLKIQRTQQEDSAVYLCASSVRTSGSSYNEQFFGPGTRLTVL.

This CDR3 reads CASSLERALAYNEQFF. CDR3 bases: TGTGCCAGCAGCTTAGAGAGGGCACTAGCCTACAATGAGCAGTTCTTC. The genes are TRBV11-2 and TRBJ2-1, with D possibly being TRBD2 (5 bases). The germline CDR1 and CDR2 sequences are SGHAT and FQNNGV. Trimming took 0 bases from V and 2 from J, leaving 11 bases between them. CDR3 size: 16 residues.